This entry describes one T cell receptor (beta chain). The target of this receptor is not known. The sample holds no much larger clone one base away, and base qualities are not on file. In total, about 650 healthy bone marrow donors made up the cohort. At the time of sampling, all cohort members were nominally healthy, though unrecorded immune exposures were likely present. The donor was CMV seropositive and belonged to the group of 250 to 300 seropositive cohort members. A peripheral blood sample was provided by each donor, and peripheral blood mononuclear cells were used for TCR beta sequencing. Genomic DNA extraction from the blood cell samples was performed with the Qiagen DNeasy Blood Extraction Kit. This entry comes from a study of cytomegalovirus exposure and HLA in healthy donors (dated by TCRdb to 2015 to 2018). Turning to the overall study: According to an earlier analysis of a few hundred of the donors, 150 million to 200 million T cells yielded 117 million unique TCR beta sequences and 250 to 350 Gb of sequence data. Of the 350 to 400 genotyped donors, about 80% fell in the genetic ancestry cluster associated with self-reported Caucasian donors. A later analysis re-examined previously published TCR beta repertoires from around 670 donors and added high-resolution HLA genotyping to investigate patterns of TCR occurrence. Because of strong linkage in the cohort, 4 to 6 DR-DQ haplotypes were treated as single units for association and clustering. All discovery cohort repertoires had been generated using a single sequencing platform. In a later genetic analysis, genome-wide SNP genotypes for about three fifths of the roughly 670 donors were used, and that subset was treated as a discovery cohort. An early release covering around 630 HLA-typed donors comprised approximately 300 gigabases of sequencing data and tens of millions of unique TCR sequences. Donor age, sex, ethnicity and CMV serostatus were collected together with the repertoire data. In the later analysis, no new phenotypic data were used to find candidate immune exposures; instead, reliance was placed on TCR beta sequences and their occurrence across donors. Across some 400 genotyped donors of the cohort, an average of about 240,000 unique TCR beta nucleotide sequences per donor were sequenced, and roughly a sixth of those sequences were non-productive. Class I and class II HLA loci were covered by the typing at four-digit resolution. The aim of the study was to test whether cataloging public T cell receptors could identify signatures of past pathogen exposure. Typing coverage differed by locus: A, B, C, DRB1 and DQB1 were typed in about 629-640 donors, DQA1 in about 500, DPA1 in 600 to 610, and DPB1 in 400 to 490. Along with the roughly 700-subject first cohort, a separate validation cohort of 120 different subjects was used. An earlier analysis of 450 to 750 of the donors used high-throughput TCR beta sequencing to judge whether each TCR beta V gene segment behaved as functional or pseudogenic. The study combined high-throughput TCR immunosequencing, statistical association of individual TCRs with disease status, and machine learning to predict cytomegalovirus infection status. The study profiled the T cell repertoires of about 640 subjects by immunosequencing and related them to cytomegalovirus serostatus. Study-wide conclusions, independent of this receptor: Broadly in line with IMGT annotations, most TCR beta V segments showed up in productive rearrangements about 87% or about 30% of the time in an earlier analysis of approximately 600 of the donors. Most CMV-associated TCR beta chains appeared to be HLA-restricted in a later analysis, and the HLA associations seemed to be driven largely by CMV exposure. The study gave a list of 150 to 200 TCR beta chains associated with cytomegalovirus. For the cohort, immune exposure information was limited to CMV serostatus. The authors suggested that the approach could potentially be generalized to other disease states and immunological phenotypes. Linkage disequilibrium might explain the correlated functional status among segregating V segments, but an unknown experimental factor could not be excluded. The presence/absence analyses assumed that sequencing depth was roughly uniform across donors, and that assumption may not be true. When HLA alleles, especially DR and DQ, strongly co-occurred, TCR associations were difficult to assign to individual alleles. Some IMGT-functional V segments, including TRBV6-2 and TRBV6-3, could not be distinguished by the 87-base-pair reads and were therefore excluded. A further reported finding was that TCR beta sequences accurately predicted the HLA-A and HLA-B alleles for most subjects in the first cohort. The sequencing pipeline was judged likely to have produced a cluster of highly shared sequence variants as a technical artifact. Only TCR beta chains were sequenced in this cohort, and the absence of alpha or paired-chain data limited detectable features. In a later genetic analysis, fewer N-insertions in productive TCRs were reported among donors in an Asian-associated ancestry cluster than the approximately 670-donor mean. Because counts were too low, around 18 rarely observed V segments, including chromosome 9 orphons, were left out of the earlier analysis of about 500 of the donors. At a false discovery rate of 0.05, a later analysis linked under 20,000 TCR beta sequences to specific HLA alleles. A later analysis found that HLA-associated TCR beta chains were more clonally expanded and had lower generation probabilities than equally common non-associated chains. In vitro tests confirmed that three of the cytomegalovirus-associated TCR beta chains recognize cytomegalovirus antigens. The classifier was reported to diagnose cytomegalovirus status with high specificity and sensitivity in both the original cohort and the validation cohort. While some public TCRs were present in many individuals, most TCR sequences turned up only very rarely across donors. HLA typing was unavailable for some donors at each locus, so association tests used only the typed subset. A later analysis found that TCR association rates varied across HLA loci, with DRB1 alleles showing the most associated TCRs and HLA-C alleles the fewest. A later analysis reported that several top co-occurrence clusters appeared linked to parvovirus B19, influenza, CMV and Epstein-Barr virus. In a later genetic analysis, a missense DCLRE1C variant was associated with V-gene and J-gene trimming of TCR beta chains, and the association was replicated in an independent cohort.

Looking up the germline V gene yields CDR1 SGHRS and CDR2 YFSETQ. V is cut back by 4 bases and J by 4 bases, with 5 bases in the junction unmatched. Spanning cysteine to phenylalanine, the CDR3 consists of 15 amino acids. Kept here is only the CDR3 DNA, which spans 45 bases and is read in frame from base 1. Library prep was done by the immunoSEQ multiplex PCR assay. A mixture of 60 forward primers for TCR Vbeta segments and 13 reverse primers for TCR Jbeta segments was used in the multiplex PCR. The CDR3 region of rearranged TCR beta genes was amplified from genomic DNA by a multiplex PCR assay. Amplified TCR beta libraries were sequenced as 87-base-pair reads on the Illumina HiSeq System. In the original analysis: In a later analysis, tens of millions of unique TCR beta chains were counted across the roughly 610 repertoires, and about 9.9 million of these chains were shared by at least two donors. To remove PCR and sequencing errors, raw reads were error-corrected and collapsed into unique sequences using a nearest-neighbor algorithm that merged closely related sequences. To assign V, D and J gene segments, CDR3 sequences were aligned to IMGT reference sequences. For a sequence to be retained, a match of at least six nucleotides was required to both a V gene segment and a J gene segment. Rearrangements were called productive when the CDR3 lacked stop codons and stayed in frame with V and J; all others were non-productive. CDR3 was defined by IMGT convention, running from the second conserved V-encoded cysteine to the conserved J-encoded phenylalanine. In an earlier analysis of more than 550 of the donors, sequences lacking an unambiguous match to a single V gene segment were excluded. An earlier analysis of under 750 of the donors called V segments functional above 56.7% productive rearrangements and segregating when the between-donor standard deviation exceeded 5%. To diagnose cytomegalovirus status from the catalog of TCR beta chain sequences, a statistical classification framework was built. In a later analysis, V and J genes were assigned by comparing TCR nucleotide sequences against IMGT/GENE-DB human TR gene sequences. A later analysis assigned CDR3 sequences and most-parsimonious VDJ recombination scenarios with the TCRdist pipeline. In a later analysis, every TCR beta chain was defined by the combination of its CDR3 amino acid sequence and its V-gene family, and reads without a unique V-gene family were dropped. In a later analysis, fewer than 600 highly shared, low-generation-probability nucleotide sequences were removed to address suspected cross-contamination and a sequencing artifact. In a later analysis, a clonal expansion index was calculated for each public chain from normalized within-repertoire ranks of inferred template counts. A later analysis computed generation probabilities with a VDJ recombination model fitted to out-of-frame rearrangements, and checked the results against IGoR. A later analysis scored TCR-TCR, TCR-HLA and TCR-CMV co-occurrence with hypergeometric tests, applying a repertoire-size bias correction to TCR pairs. False discovery rates were estimated in a later analysis by permuting HLA or CMV assignments 20 times. In a later analysis, co-occurring TCRs were grouped using DBSCAN, with TCRdist sequence similarity added in when clustering inside HLA-allele-positive subsets. Repertoires with fewer than 30,000 or more than 120,000 public chains, plus five repertoires with anomalous nucleotide sharing, were excluded from co-occurrence clustering. The table comes from immuneACCESS by way of TCRdb, which keeps in-frame sequences with V and J called. Part of the clones is missing from these tables; in studies checked, under half for an unresolved V gene and the rest for unknown reasons. That table furnishes V, J and clone size, whereas the DNA furnished D and trimming. The sample table records approximately 100,000 clones; less than 10% of these occur just once. In total, the top ten clones hold 4.5% to 6.5% of the sample.

The receptor's source is a man in his forties or fifties in good health and CMV-seropositive. The specimen sequenced was PBMCs. The rearrangement combines TRBV5-1 with TRBJ2-5; a stretch of 12 junction bases matches TRBD1. The nucleotides are TGCGCCAGCAGCCTCGGGACAGGGGGCTCAGAGACCCAGTACTTC. Its amino acids are CASSLGTGGSETQYF. The full variable domain, with segments outside the CDR3 supplied by the reference TRBV5-1 and TRBJ2-5 proteins, appears as KAGVTQTPRYLIKTRGQQVTLSCSPISGHRSVSWYQQTPGQGLQFLFEYFSETQRNKGNFPGRFSGRQFSNSRSEMNVSTLELGDSALYLCASSLGTGGSETQYFGPGTRLLVL.